This is a list of T cell receptor beta chains from one sample in a study of OX40 agonist ivuxolimab in advanced cancers. Assay: immunoSEQ multiplex PCR; the TCRdb copy retains only in-frame clones and omits some. The table has approximately 91,000 clones, around 88% seen once. Sequenced here: CD4+ or CD8+ T cells sorted from blood, sampled in a trial of the OX40 agonist ivuxolimab. The receptors here all came from an adult with an advanced solid tumor such as melanoma, head and neck, liver or kidney cancer. Each CDR3 is given with its conserved first and last residue. D genes are given only for firm matches. Where a row states a size, it is once, few, many or the class of an expanded clone; other rows omit it.

J gene: TRBJ1-5
D gene: -
V gene: TRBV5-1
clone size: once
CDR3 protein: CASSLASGDQPQHF
CDR3 DNA: TGCGCCAGCAGCTTGGCGTCAGGGGATCAGCCCCAGCATTTT

J gene: TRBJ2-3
D gene: TRBD1
V gene: TRBV5-5
clone size: -
CDR3 protein: CASSPGQGRSDTQYF
CDR3 DNA: TGTGCCAGCAGCCCGGGACAGGGTAGGTCAGATACGCAGTATTTT

J gene: TRBJ2-3
D gene: -
V gene: TRBV11-2
clone size: -
CDR3 protein: CASSTSWDTQYF
CDR3 DNA: TGTGCCAGCAGCACTTCTTGGGATACGCAGTATTTT

J gene: TRBJ2-6
D gene: TRBD2
V gene: TRBV7-9
clone size: -
CDR3 protein: CASRIAGAGANVLTF
CDR3 DNA: TGTGCCAGCAGGATAGCGGGGGCTGGGGCCAACGTCCTGACTTTC

J gene: TRBJ1-1
D gene: TRBD1
V gene: TRBV5-6
clone size: -
CDR3 protein: CASRRTGGSAEAFF
CDR3 DNA: TGTGCCAGCAGGAGGACAGGGGGTAGCGCTGAAGCTTTCTTT

J gene: TRBJ2-4
D gene: -
V gene: TRBV12-5
clone size: -
CDR3 protein: CASGLRHSQYF
CDR3 DNA: TGTGCTAGTGGTTTGAGACATTCCCAGTACTTC

J gene: TRBJ2-1
D gene: -
V gene: TRBV4-3
clone size: -
CDR3 protein: CASSQDSGEQFF
CDR3 DNA: TGCGCCAGCAGCCAAGATTCCGGTGAGCAGTTCTTC

J gene: TRBJ1-3
D gene: -
V gene: TRBV11-2
clone size: -
CDR3 protein: CASSLAVGIYGGNTIYF
CDR3 DNA: TGTGCCAGCAGCTTAGCAGTTGGGATTTACGGGGGAAACACCATATATTTT

J gene: TRBJ2-5
D gene: -
V gene: TRBV18
clone size: -
CDR3 protein: CASSPQGGTQYF
CDR3 DNA: TGTGCCAGCTCACCCCAGGGGGGGACCCAGTACTTC

J gene: TRBJ2-7
D gene: TRBD1
V gene: TRBV7-9
clone size: -
CDR3 protein: CASSHLTGAGEQYF
CDR3 DNA: TGTGCCAGCAGCCACCTAACAGGGGCCGGCGAGCAGTACTTC

J gene: TRBJ2-3
D gene: -
V gene: TRBV5-1
clone size: -
CDR3 protein: CASSASGANTDTQYF
CDR3 DNA: TGCGCCAGCAGCGCCTCCGGGGCTAACACAGATACGCAGTATTTT

J gene: TRBJ2-7
D gene: TRBD1
V gene: TRBV4-3
clone size: -
CDR3 protein: CASSQEWTGTGGSEQYF
CDR3 DNA: TGCGCCAGCAGCCAAGAATGGACCGGGACAGGTGGGTCCGAGCAGTACTTC

J gene: TRBJ2-2
D gene: -
V gene: TRBV5-1
clone size: -
CDR3 protein: CASSRSTGNTGELFF
CDR3 DNA: TGCGCCAGCAGCCGATCGACAGGGAACACCGGGGAGCTGTTTTTT

J gene: TRBJ2-4
D gene: -
V gene: TRBV11-1
clone size: -
CDR3 protein: CASSHTLGGRNIQYF
CDR3 DNA: TGTGCCAGCAGCCACACACTAGGGGGAAGAAACATTCAGTACTTC

J gene: TRBJ2-1
D gene: TRBD1
V gene: TRBV4-1
clone size: once
CDR3 protein: CASSREDRAAYNEQFF
CDR3 DNA: TGCGCCAGCAGCCGGGAGGACAGGGCGGCCTACAATGAGCAGTTCTTC

J gene: TRBJ2-1
D gene: -
V gene: TRBV18
clone size: -
CDR3 protein: CASSTRTSQEQFF
CDR3 DNA: TGTGCCAGCTCAACCCGGACCTCGCAGGAGCAGTTCTTC

J gene: TRBJ2-7
D gene: TRBD2
V gene: TRBV4-1
clone size: -
CDR3 protein: CASSQREGGDYEQYF
CDR3 DNA: TGCGCCAGCAGCCAAAGGGAGGGAGGGGACTACGAGCAGTACTTC

J gene: TRBJ1-2
D gene: -
V gene: TRBV18
clone size: -
CDR3 protein: CASSPPTGDLLRNGYTF
CDR3 DNA: TGTGCCAGCTCACCACCGACAGGAGACCTCCTTCGGAATGGCTACACCTTC

J gene: TRBJ1-2
D gene: -
V gene: TRBV5-1
clone size: -
CDR3 protein: CASSLGDEHYYGYTF
CDR3 DNA: TGCGCCAGCAGCTTGGGGGATGAACACTACTATGGCTACACCTTC

J gene: TRBJ1-4
D gene: TRBD1
V gene: TRBV18
clone size: -
CDR3 protein: CASSPVPGGNEKLFF
CDR3 DNA: TGTGCCAGCTCACCGGTCCCAGGGGGAAATGAAAAACTGTTTTTT

J gene: TRBJ2-2
D gene: -
V gene: TRBV7-6
clone size: -
CDR3 protein: CATQSPGRGNTGELFF
CDR3 DNA: TGTGCCACTCAATCCCCCGGCCGAGGGAACACCGGGGAGCTGTTTTTT

J gene: TRBJ1-6
D gene: -
V gene: TRBV27
clone size: -
CDR3 protein: CASSPPPDSGLALHF
CDR3 DNA: TGTGCCAGCAGTCCACCCCCGGACAGTGGACTGGCCCTCCACTTT

J gene: TRBJ2-7
D gene: -
V gene: TRBV2
clone size: -
CDR3 protein: CASSEDWSTHQQYF
CDR3 DNA: TGTGCCAGCAGTGAAGATTGGAGTACGCATCAGCAGTACTTC

J gene: TRBJ1-2
D gene: -
V gene: TRBV6-5
clone size: -
CDR3 protein: CASTPAGEYGYTF
CDR3 DNA: TGTGCCAGCACCCCGGCGGGGGAATATGGCTACACCTTC

J gene: TRBJ1-2
D gene: TRBD1
V gene: TRBV4-1
clone size: -
CDR3 protein: CASSPGQGASNYGYTF
CDR3 DNA: TGCGCCAGCAGCCCTGGACAGGGGGCTTCTAACTATGGCTACACCTTC

J gene: TRBJ2-3
D gene: TRBD2
V gene: TRBV5-1
clone size: -
CDR3 protein: CASSLASGDAQYF
CDR3 DNA: TGCGCCAGCAGCTTGGCTAGCGGGGACGCGCAGTATTTT

J gene: TRBJ2-7
D gene: TRBD1
V gene: TRBV10-1
clone size: -
CDR3 protein: CASSEDGTVPYEQYF
CDR3 DNA: TGCGCCAGCAGTGAGGACGGGACAGTACCCTACGAGCAGTACTTC

J gene: TRBJ2-1
D gene: -
V gene: TRBV9
clone size: -
CDR3 protein: CASSSGEIEQFF
CDR3 DNA: TGTGCCAGCAGCTCCGGGGAGATTGAGCAGTTCTTC

J gene: TRBJ1-2
D gene: -
V gene: TRBV9
clone size: -
CDR3 protein: CASSVGTLGGYTF
CDR3 DNA: TGTGCCAGCAGCGTCGGGACCCTAGGTGGCTACACCTTC

J gene: TRBJ2-7
D gene: -
V gene: TRBV6-1
clone size: -
CDR3 protein: CASSIGALAYEQYF
CDR3 DNA: TGTGCCAGCTCCATCGGAGCGTTAGCCTACGAGCAGTACTTC

J gene: TRBJ1-1
D gene: -
V gene: TRBV9
clone size: -
CDR3 protein: CASSDRTELNTEAFF
CDR3 DNA: TGTGCCAGCAGCGATCGGACAGAGTTGAACACTGAAGCTTTCTTT

J gene: TRBJ1-2
D gene: -
V gene: TRBV18
clone size: once
CDR3 protein: CASSPGRTNYGYTF
CDR3 DNA: TGTGCCAGCTCACCAGGGAGAACGAACTATGGCTACACCTTC